This TCR beta chain was found in a study of radiation and T cells in renal cell carcinoma. Produced via immunoSEQ multiplex PCR; TCRdb's table is partial and in-frame only. This sample has under 65,000 clones, with over 70% found just once. About this clone: The antigen is undetermined.

As to time point: baseline pretreatment blood. Sample treatment: 15 Gy SBRT to primary tumor, nephrectomy 4 weeks later. Findings of the study overall: From baseline, blood top tumor clonotypes peaked at 2 weeks post-radiation. No pretreatment tumor biopsies were available for baseline clonotypes.

CDR1 MNHNY and CDR2 SVGAGI come from the germline V gene (reference sequence). Trimming cost V 5 bases and J 0 bases, with 8 bases left between them. There are 14 residues in the CDR3. This clonotype was obtained from a man aged 60 to 75 with renal cell carcinoma. The chain combines TRBV6-6 with TRBJ2-1; D gene ambiguous. The specimen was blood, collected from a patient whose treatment included radiotherapy and nephrectomy. CDR3 nucleotide sequence: TGTGCCAGCAGTGGACCCTCCTCCTACAATGAGCAGTTCTTC. Protein sequence: CASSGPSSYNEQFF.